A single sample is the source of the 26 T cell receptor beta chains below, sequenced in a study of shared clonotypes between healthy human individuals. TCRdb keeps only in-frame clones here, not all; method: immunoSEQ multiplex PCR. In the table there are millions of clones, approximately 94% of which are singletons. Naive CD8 populations comprised CD45RO-negative cells positively selected for CCR7, excluding terminally differentiated effector memory CD45RA+ cells. Specimen: naive CD8+ T cells from PBMCs. All receptors come from a man between 18 and 29 years old in good health. Some clones in this sample may be carry-over from other donors' samples.

The chain couples TRBV15 to TRBJ2-5; 8 bases are shared with TRBD2. The CDR3 covers 15 residues. Per the germline V gene, CDR1 is LNHNV and CDR2 is YYDKDF (reference sequence). V was pared by 3 bases and J by 2 bases, with 5 bases of the junction left unmatched. CDR3 loop: CATSRVAGPQETQYF. The CDR3 DNA reads as TGTGCCACCAGCAGGGTAGCGGGACCACAAGAGACCCAGTACTTC.

As concerns this clone: A junction end diverges from the germline sequence, so it may reflect a read error. V and J are TRBV7-9 and TRBJ2-7; D is possibly TRBD2 (6 bases). The CDR3 runs 13 residues. Germline assignment: CDR1 SEHNR and CDR2 FQNEAQ (reference sequence). The CDR3 is CVSSGGVSYEQYF. DNA for the CDR3: TGTGTCAGCAGCGGAGGGGTCTCCTACGAGCAGTACTTC.

The rearrangement links TRBV9 to TRBJ2-2; 11 bases are a match to TRBD2. The germline V gene has CDR1 SGDLS and CDR2 YYNGEE. This CDR3 has 17 amino acids. V lost 3 bases, J lost 3 bases, and 7 bases stayed unmatched. The CDR3 region has the DNA TGTGCCAGCAGCGGTCCGGGACTAGCGGTTGACACCGGGGAGCTGTTTTTT. Protein: CASSGPGLAVDTGELFF.

This chain uses TRBV28 with TRBJ2-7; D remains unclear. The germline V and J ends were trimmed by 10 bases and 3 bases, with 16 bases remaining between them. The CDR3 sequence is 13 residues long. Looked up from germline, CDR1 is MDHEN and CDR2 is SYDVKM. The CDR3 bases are TGTGCCATAGCTCGGAGAACCTTCTACGAGCAGTACTTC. This sequence encodes CAIARRTFYEQYF.

The V call is TRBV27, the J call TRBJ2-2; no reliable D call. Germline V gene sequence: CDR1 MNHEY, CDR2 SMNVEV (reference sequence). Trimming took off 6 bases at V and 2 bases at J, with 7 bases between the two ends. The CDR3 covers 13 residues. CDR3: CASSTRNTGELFF. CDR3 nucleotide sequence: TGTGCCAGCAGCACAAGAAACACCGGGGAGCTGTTTTTT.

This clone was recorded once. The chain combines TRBV9 with TRBJ2-4; 8 positions match TRBD2. This CDR3 is built from 14 residues. Germline values: CDR1 SGDLS, CDR2 YYNGEE. Trimming cost V 2 bases and J 8 bases; bases outside gene matches: 6. CDR3 in amino acids: CASSVTGGPDIQYF. CDR3 DNA: TGTGCCAGCAGCGTTACGGGAGGGCCAGACATTCAGTACTTC.

V usage is TRBV5-6 and J usage is TRBJ2-1, with 12 bases identical to TRBD2. The germline CDR1 and CDR2 sequences are SGHDT and YYEEEE. Trimming at V came to 4 bases and at J to 10 bases, leaving 6 bases not matched to a gene. The CDR3 is 14 residues long. CDR3 loop: CASSRWTSGIEQFF. The CDR3 region has the DNA TGTGCCAGCAGCAGGTGGACTAGCGGGATCGAGCAGTTCTTC.

Details on this clone: Other DNA sequences in the same sample also yield this CDR3. CDR3: CASSQDGGRTDTQYF. For the CDR3, the DNA is TGCGCCAGCAGCCAAGATGGGGGGCGCACAGATACGCAGTATTTT. V and J are TRBV4-1 and TRBJ2-3, with D possibly being TRBD1 or TRBD2 (6 bases each). Trimming removed 0 bases from V and 1 base from J, with 8 bases in between. This CDR3 is built from 15 residues. The germline gives CDR1 MGHRA, CDR2 YSYEKL.

The chain combines TRBV5-1 with TRBJ1-1; 8 bases match TRBD1. The CDR3 contains 16 residues. Germline assignment: CDR1 SGHRS and CDR2 YFSETQ. Germline trimming cut 4 bases from V and 3 bases from J; bases unmatched to any gene: 11. The CDR3 DNA reads as TGCGCCAGCAGCCCAAGGCAGGGGGCTCTGGACACTGAAGCTTTCTTT. It codes for CASSPRQGALDTEAFF.

This clone has a single count. The V call is TRBV6-5, the J call TRBJ2-7, with D hard to call. Germline values: CDR1 MNHEY, CDR2 SVGAGI. The CDR3 is 13 amino acids. Trimming stripped 4 bases from V and 1 base from J, with 8 bases between. The CDR3 sequence: CASSSDQSYEQYF. The DNA of the CDR3 is TGTGCCAGCAGTTCCGACCAATCCTACGAGCAGTACTTC.

Here the CDR3 reads CASSVVGDYNEQFF. For the CDR3, the DNA is TGTGCCAGCAGCGTAGTCGGGGACTACAATGAGCAGTTCTTC. The chain is built from TRBV9 and TRBJ2-1; maybe TRBD2 (5 bases). V was trimmed by 0 bases and J by 3 bases, leaving 7 bases between them. The CDR3 spans 14 residues. CDR1 is SGDLS and CDR2 is YYNGEE in the germline V gene.

This CDR3 reads CASSQEEGVWETQYF. In DNA, the CDR3 is TGCGCCAGCAGCCAAGAGGAGGGGGTCTGGGAGACCCAGTACTTC. The chain has TRBV4-1 and TRBJ2-5, with D perhaps matching TRBD1 or TRBD2 (6 bases each). Trimming removed 0 bases at V and 5 bases at J, with 13 bases between. The CDR3 length is 15 residues. CDR1 is MGHRA and CDR2 is YSYEKL in the germline V gene.

V is TRBV27 and J is TRBJ2-7; D perhaps matches TRBD2 (6 bases). CDR3 size: 14 residues. The germline V gene encodes CDR1 MNHEY and CDR2 SMNVEV (reference sequence). Trimming took off 6 bases at V and 3 bases at J, with 15 bases between the two ends. For the CDR3, the DNA is TGTGCCAGCAGCTCATCACGGGAGCACTACGAGCAGTACTTC. It is translated as CASSSSREHYEQYF.

The chain links TRBV11-3 to TRBJ2-2; TRBD1 agrees at 7 bases. J gave up 4 bases and V 6 bases, and 2 bases lay outside the gene matches. The germline V gene encodes CDR1 SGHNT and CDR2 YENEEA. CDR3 size: 13 residues. The DNA for the CDR3 is TGTGCCAGCAGTCCAGGGGGCACCGGGGAGCTGTTTTTT. Protein product: CASSPGGTGELFF.

V and J are TRBV27 and TRBJ2-2; D ambiguous. Germline lookup yields CDR1 MNHEY and CDR2 SMNVEV (reference sequence). V dropped 7 bases and J dropped 5 bases, with 11 bases sitting between them. This CDR3 has 13 amino acids. The CDR3 loop reads CASTMLWTGELFF. The CDR3 DNA reads as TGTGCCAGCACCATGTTGTGGACCGGGGAGCTGTTTTTT.

J is TRBJ2-7 and V is TRBV7-9, with D uncertain. V was clipped by 8 bases and J by 3 bases, with 8 bases between them. CDR1 SEHNR and CDR2 FQNEAQ come from the germline V gene (reference sequence). The CDR3 consists of 11 residues. The CDR3 DNA reads as TGTGCCAGCGCCCGCGACTACGAGCAGTACTTC. This codes for CASARDYEQYF.

V gene TRBV5-6 combines with J gene TRBJ1-2; maybe TRBD1 (5 bases). This CDR3 spans 16 amino acids. Germline CDR1 reads SGHDT; CDR2 reads YYEEEE. Deletions cut 0 bases from V and 4 bases from J, with 16 bases between. CDR3 sequence reads: CASSLASGGDFYGYTF. The CDR3 nucleotides are TGTGCCAGCAGCTTGGCCTCAGGAGGGGACTTCTATGGCTACACCTTC.

V usage is TRBV27 and J usage is TRBJ2-3, with D perhaps matching TRBD2 (6 bases). This CDR3 region has 15 residues. Between the trimmed V and J ends, which lost 6 bases and 0 bases, there was a span of 13 bases. Per germline, CDR1 MNHEY and CDR2 SMNVEV (reference sequence). CDR3 amino acids: CASSPMGTSTDTQYF. CDR3 bases: TGTGCCAGCAGCCCTATGGGGACTAGCACAGATACGCAGTATTTT.

This sequence joins TRBV19 and TRBJ1-2, with D uncertain. Germline loops: CDR1 LNHDA, CDR2 SQIVND (reference sequence). Trimming took off 4 bases at V and 6 bases at J, with 15 bases between the two ends. CDR3 size: 14 residues. The CDR3 sequence: CASSTFGLSDGYTF. In nucleotides, the CDR3 is TGTGCCAGTAGTACTTTCGGCCTTTCGGATGGCTACACCTTC.

The chain is built from TRBV2 and TRBJ2-1; 8 nucleotides align to TRBD2. The CDR3 has 16 residues. Germline V gene lookup returns CDR1 SNHLY and CDR2 FYNNEI. V gave up 2 bases and J gave up 8 bases; unmatched junction bases: 11. The CDR3 region is CASSEFTREGRDEQFF. DNA for the CDR3: TGTGCCAGCAGTGAATTTACACGGGAGGGCCGGGATGAGCAGTTCTTC.

The CDR3 here is CASAFGFGSYNEQFF. In DNA, the CDR3 is TGTGCTAGTGCTTTTGGATTCGGCAGTTACAATGAGCAGTTCTTC. V usage is TRBV12-5 and J usage is TRBJ2-1; D gene unclear. Germline CDR1 LGHNT, CDR2 FRNRAP. The germline V and J ends were trimmed by 7 bases and 4 bases, with 17 bases remaining between them. The CDR3 has 15 residues. The full variable domain, its missing parts supplied by reference TRBV12-5 and TRBJ2-1, is DARVTQTPRHKVTEMGQEVTMRCQPILGHNTVFWYRQTMMQGLELLAYFRNRAPLDDSGMPKDRFSAEMPDATLATLKIQPSEPRDSAVYFCASAFGFGSYNEQFFGPGTRLTVL.

A few counts support this clone. At the DNA level, this CDR3 is encoded by other sequences in the same sample as well. CDR3 in amino acids: CASSLSGGGYEQYF. The CDR3 DNA reads TGTGCCAGCAGTTTATCCGGGGGCGGATACGAGCAGTACTTC. This sequence joins TRBV27 and TRBJ2-7; either TRBD1 or TRBD2 may fit D (6 bases each). The CDR3 runs to 14 residues. CDR1 is MNHEY, CDR2 SMNVEV, per germline (reference sequence). The V end was cut by 0 bases, the J end by 4 bases, with 10 bases between.

The chain recombines TRBV4-2 with TRBJ2-1, with 9 nucleotides matching TRBD2. The CDR3 spans 19 residues. From germline, CDR1 is LGHNA and CDR2 YNFKEQ. V shed 4 bases and J 8 bases; nucleotides not matched to a gene: 21. CDR3 residues: CASSPAGTMVASGTDEQFF. In DNA form, the CDR3 reads TGTGCCAGCAGCCCAGCTGGGACGATGGTGGCTAGCGGGACGGATGAGCAGTTCTTC.

This rearrangement joins TRBV4-3 to TRBJ2-2; D gene ambiguous. The V and J ends lost 3 bases and 1 base respectively, with 12 bases between them. From germline, CDR1 is LGHNA and CDR2 YSLEER. The CDR3 runs 16 residues. The CDR3 DNA reads as TGCGCCAGCAGCCAGTCTAGTACTTTGAACACCGGGGAGCTGTTTTTT. Protein product: CASSQSSTLNTGELFF.

The chain employs TRBV6-1 and TRBJ1-2, with a weak D call TRBD1 (6 bases). The CDR3 spans 16 residues. Deletions cut 3 bases from V and 5 bases from J, with 19 bases between. Germline CDR1 is MNHNS and CDR2 is SASEGT. Written as DNA, the CDR3 is TGTGCCAGCAGTGATCCAAAAAGGGGGGTGATTTATGGCTACACCTTC. Protein: CASSDPKRGVIYGYTF.

The rearrangement joins TRBV9 to TRBJ2-7, with 8 bases aligning to TRBD2. Trimming at V came to 0 bases and at J to 2 bases, leaving 10 bases not matched to a gene. CDR3 length: 17 residues. The germline V gene encodes CDR1 SGDLS and CDR2 YYNGEE. CDR3 amino acids: CASSVGSRIGGAYEQYF. For the CDR3, the DNA is TGTGCCAGCAGCGTAGGGAGCAGGATCGGGGGGGCCTACGAGCAGTACTTC. The full variable domain, in which reference TRBV9 and TRBJ2-7 provide the parts outside the CDR3, is DSGVTQTPKHLITATGQRVTLRCSPRSGDLSVYWYQQSLDQGLQFLIQYYNGEERAKGNILERFSAQQFPDLHSELNLSSLELGDSALYFCASSVGSRIGGAYEQYFGPGTRLTVT.